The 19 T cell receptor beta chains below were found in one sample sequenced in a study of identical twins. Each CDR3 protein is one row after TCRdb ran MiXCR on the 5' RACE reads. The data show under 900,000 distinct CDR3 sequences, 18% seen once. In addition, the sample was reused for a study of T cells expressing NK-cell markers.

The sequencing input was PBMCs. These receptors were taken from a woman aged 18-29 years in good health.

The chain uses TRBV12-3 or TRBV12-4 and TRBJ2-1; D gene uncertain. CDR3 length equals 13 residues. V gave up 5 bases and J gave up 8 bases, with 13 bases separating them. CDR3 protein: CASSPGSRDEQFF. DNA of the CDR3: TGTGCCAGCAGTCCGGGCTCTCGGGATGAGCAGTTCTTC.

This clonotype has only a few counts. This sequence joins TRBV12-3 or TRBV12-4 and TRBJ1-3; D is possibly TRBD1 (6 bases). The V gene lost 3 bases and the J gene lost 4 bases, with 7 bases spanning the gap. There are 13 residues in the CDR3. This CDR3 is CASSFTGGNTIYF. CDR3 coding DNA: TGTGCCAGCAGTTTTACAGGGGGAAACACCATATATTTT.

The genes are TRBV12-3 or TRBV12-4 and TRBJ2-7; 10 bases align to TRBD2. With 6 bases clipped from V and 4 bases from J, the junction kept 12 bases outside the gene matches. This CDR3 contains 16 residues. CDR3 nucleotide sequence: TGTGCCAGCAGCCCGGCTGCTAGCGGGGGACTATACGAGCAGTACTTC. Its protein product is CASSPAASGGLYEQYF.

The CDR3 here is CSVSRTGAYEQYF. CDR3 nucleotides: TGCAGCGTCTCCCGGACAGGGGCCTACGAGCAGTACTTC. V and J are TRBV29-1 and TRBJ2-7, with 9 bases that match TRBD1. Germline CDR1 reads SQVTM; CDR2 reads ANQGSEA. The CDR3 length is 13 residues. The J segment lost 2 bases and the V segment lost 6 bases, leaving 5 bases of the junction unmatched.

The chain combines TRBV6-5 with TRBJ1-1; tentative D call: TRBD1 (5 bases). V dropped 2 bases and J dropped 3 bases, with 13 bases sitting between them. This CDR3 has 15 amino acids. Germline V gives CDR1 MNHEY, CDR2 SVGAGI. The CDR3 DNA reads TGTGCCAGCAGTTACGGTAGGGGATGGGACACTGAAGCTTTCTTT. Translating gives CASSYGRGWDTEAFF.

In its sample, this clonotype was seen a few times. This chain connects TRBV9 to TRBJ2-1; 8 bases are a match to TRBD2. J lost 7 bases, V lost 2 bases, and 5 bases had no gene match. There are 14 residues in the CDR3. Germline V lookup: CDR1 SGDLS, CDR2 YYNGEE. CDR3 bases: TGTGCCAGCAGCGTCAGCGGGAGCGGAAATGAGCAGTTCTTC. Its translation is CASSVSGSGNEQFF.

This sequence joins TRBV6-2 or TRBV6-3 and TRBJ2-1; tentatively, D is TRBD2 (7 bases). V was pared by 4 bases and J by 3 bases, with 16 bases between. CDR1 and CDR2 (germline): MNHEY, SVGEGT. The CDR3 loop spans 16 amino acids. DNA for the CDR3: TGTGCCAGCAGTTCACTAGGGGGGGCCGTCTACAATGAGCAGTTCTTC. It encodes CASSSLGGAVYNEQFF.

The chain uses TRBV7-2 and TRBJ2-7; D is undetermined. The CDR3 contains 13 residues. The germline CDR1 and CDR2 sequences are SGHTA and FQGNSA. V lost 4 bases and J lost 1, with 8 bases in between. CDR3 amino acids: CASSSRPSYEQYF. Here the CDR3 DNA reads TGTGCCAGCAGCTCCAGACCTTCCTACGAGCAGTACTTC. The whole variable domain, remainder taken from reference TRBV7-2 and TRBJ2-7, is GAGVSQSPSNKVTEKGKDVELRCDPISGHTALYWYRQSLGQGLEFLIYFQGNSAPDKSGLPSDRFSAERTGGSVSTLTIQRTQQEDSAVYLCASSSRPSYEQYFGPGTRLTVT.

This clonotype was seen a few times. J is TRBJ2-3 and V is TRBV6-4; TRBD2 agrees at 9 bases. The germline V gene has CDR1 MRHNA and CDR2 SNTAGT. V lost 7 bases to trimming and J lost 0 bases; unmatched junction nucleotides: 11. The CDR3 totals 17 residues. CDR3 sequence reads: CASKLAGSCASTDTQYF. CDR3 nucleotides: TGTGCCAGCAAGCTAGCGGGATCTTGCGCTAGCACAGATACGCAGTATTTT.

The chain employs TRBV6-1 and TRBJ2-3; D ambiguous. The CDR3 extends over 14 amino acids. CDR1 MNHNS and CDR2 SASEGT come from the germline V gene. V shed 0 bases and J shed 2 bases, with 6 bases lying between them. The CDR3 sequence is CASSEAPPTDTQYF. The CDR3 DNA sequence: TGTGCCAGCAGTGAAGCGCCCCCCACAGATACGCAGTATTTT.

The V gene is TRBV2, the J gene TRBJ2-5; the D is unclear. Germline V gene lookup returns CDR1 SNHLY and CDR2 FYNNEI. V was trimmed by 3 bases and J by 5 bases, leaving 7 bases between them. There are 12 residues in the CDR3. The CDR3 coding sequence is TGTGCCAGCAGTGAGGGTTGGGAGACCCAGTACTTC. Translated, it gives CASSEGWETQYF.

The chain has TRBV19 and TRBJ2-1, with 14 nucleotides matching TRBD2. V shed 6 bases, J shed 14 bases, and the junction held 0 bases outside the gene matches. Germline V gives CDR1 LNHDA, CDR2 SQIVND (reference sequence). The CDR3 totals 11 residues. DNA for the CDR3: TGTGCCAGTAGGGGACTAGCGGGAGAGTTCTTC. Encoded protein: CASRGLAGEFF.

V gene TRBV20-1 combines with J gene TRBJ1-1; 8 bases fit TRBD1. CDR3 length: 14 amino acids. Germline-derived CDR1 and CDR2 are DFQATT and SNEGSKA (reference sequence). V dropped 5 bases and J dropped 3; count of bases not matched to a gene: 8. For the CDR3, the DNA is TGCAGTGCTGGGAGACAGGGGAGCGACACTGAAGCTTTCTTT. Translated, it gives CSAGRQGSDTEAFF.

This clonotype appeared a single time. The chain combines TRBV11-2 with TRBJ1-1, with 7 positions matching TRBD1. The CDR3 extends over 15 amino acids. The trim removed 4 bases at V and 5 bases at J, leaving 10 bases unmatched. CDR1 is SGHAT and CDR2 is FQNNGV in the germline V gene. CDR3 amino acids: CASSWRQGGGTEAFF. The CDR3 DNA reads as TGTGCCAGCAGCTGGAGACAGGGCGGGGGGACTGAAGCTTTCTTT.

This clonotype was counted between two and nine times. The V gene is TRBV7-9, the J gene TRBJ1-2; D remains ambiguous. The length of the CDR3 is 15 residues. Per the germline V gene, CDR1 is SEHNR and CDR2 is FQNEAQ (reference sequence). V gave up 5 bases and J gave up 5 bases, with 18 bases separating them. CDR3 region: CASSQTVGTVYGYTF. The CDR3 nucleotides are TGTGCCAGCAGCCAAACTGTCGGAACGGTATATGGCTACACCTTC.

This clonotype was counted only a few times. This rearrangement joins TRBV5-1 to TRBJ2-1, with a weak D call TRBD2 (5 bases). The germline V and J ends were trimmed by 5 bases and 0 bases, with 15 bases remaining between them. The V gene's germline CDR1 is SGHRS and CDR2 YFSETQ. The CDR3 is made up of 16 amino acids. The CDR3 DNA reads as TGCGCCAGCAGTTCCCGGACTCCGAGCTCCTACAATGAGCAGTTCTTC. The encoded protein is CASSSRTPSSYNEQFF. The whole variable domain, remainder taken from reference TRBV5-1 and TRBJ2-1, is KAGVTQTPRYLIKTRGQQVTLSCSPISGHRSVSWYQQTPGQGLQFLFEYFSETQRNKGNFPGRFSGRQFSNSRSEMNVSTLELGDSALYLCASSSRTPSSYNEQFFGPGTRLTVL.

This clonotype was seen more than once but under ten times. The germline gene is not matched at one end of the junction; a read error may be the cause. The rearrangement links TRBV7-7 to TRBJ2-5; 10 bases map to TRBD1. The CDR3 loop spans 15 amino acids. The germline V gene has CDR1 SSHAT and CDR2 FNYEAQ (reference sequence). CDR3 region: CASSSGTGVQETQYF. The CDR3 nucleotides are TGTGCTAGCAGCTCCGGGACAGGGGTACAAGAGACCCAGTACTTC.

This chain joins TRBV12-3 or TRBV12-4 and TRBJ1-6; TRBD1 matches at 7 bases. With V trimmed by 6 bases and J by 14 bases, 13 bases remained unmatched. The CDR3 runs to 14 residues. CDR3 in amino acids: CASSLRGGPKTLHF. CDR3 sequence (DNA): TGTGCCAGCAGCCTCAGGGGGGGCCCGAAGACCCTCCACTTT.

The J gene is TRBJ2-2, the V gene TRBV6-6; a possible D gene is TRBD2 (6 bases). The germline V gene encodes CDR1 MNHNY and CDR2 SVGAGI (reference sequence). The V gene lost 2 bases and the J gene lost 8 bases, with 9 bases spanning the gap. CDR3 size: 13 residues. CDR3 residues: CASSYRREGELFF. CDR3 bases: TGTGCCAGCAGTTACCGTCGGGAGGGGGAGCTGTTTTTT.